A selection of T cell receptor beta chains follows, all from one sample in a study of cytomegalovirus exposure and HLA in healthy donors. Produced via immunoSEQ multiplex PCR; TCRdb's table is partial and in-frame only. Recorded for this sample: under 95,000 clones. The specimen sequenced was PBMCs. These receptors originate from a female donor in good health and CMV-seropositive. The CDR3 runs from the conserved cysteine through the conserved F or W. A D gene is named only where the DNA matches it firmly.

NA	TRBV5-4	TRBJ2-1	CASSPLDSEQFF	TGTGCCAGCAGCCCTCTAGACTCTGAGCAGTTCTTC
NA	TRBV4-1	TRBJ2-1	CASSQGAALGQSSYNEQFF	TGCGCCAGCAGCCAAGGGGCCGCCCTGGGGCAGAGCTCCTACAATGAGCAGTTCTTC
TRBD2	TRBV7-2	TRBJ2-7	CASSFRGSGAYEQYF	TGTGCCAGCAGCTTCCGGGGTAGCGGGGCCTACGAGCAGTACTTC
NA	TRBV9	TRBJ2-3	CASSSNRGGPDTQYF	TGTGCCAGCAGCTCGAATAGGGGGGGGCCAGATACGCAGTATTTT
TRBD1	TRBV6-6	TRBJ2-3	CASSYAKTGADTQYF	TGTGCCAGCAGTTACGCCAAGACAGGGGCAGATACGCAGTATTTT
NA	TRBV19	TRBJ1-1	CASTVSGGATEAFF	TGTGCCAGTACCGTGAGTGGGGGCGCGACTGAAGCTTTCTTT
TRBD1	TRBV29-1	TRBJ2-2	CSVGGDRENTGELFF	TGCAGCGTTGGGGGGGACAGGGAAAACACCGGGGAGCTGTTTTTT
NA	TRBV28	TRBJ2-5	CASSLIRVGASRETQYF	TGTGCCAGCAGTTTGATCAGGGTGGGGGCGTCCAGGGAGACCCAGTACTTC
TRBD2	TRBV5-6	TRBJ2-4	CASSLVAGGIKNIQYF	TGTGCCAGCAGCTTGGTTGCGGGAGGGATTAAAAACATTCAGTACTTC
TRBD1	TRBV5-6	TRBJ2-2	CASSDTGTGGFAELFF	TGTGCCAGCAGCGATACCGGGACAGGGGGCTTCGCGGAGCTGTTTTTT
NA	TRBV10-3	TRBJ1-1	CAISEAVSGVGNTEAFF	TGTGCCATCAGTGAGGCGGTGTCAGGGGTCGGGAACACTGAAGCTTTCTTT
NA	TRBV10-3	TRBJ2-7	CASSPSVEQYF	TGTGCCAGCAGCCCTAGCGTCGAGCAGTACTTC
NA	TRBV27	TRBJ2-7	CASSLRAGGFYEQYF	TGTGCCAGCAGTTTACGGGCGGGTGGCTTCTACGAGCAGTACTTC
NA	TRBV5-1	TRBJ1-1	CASSTTGLNTEAFF	TGCGCCAGCAGCACTACAGGTCTGAACACTGAAGCTTTCTTT
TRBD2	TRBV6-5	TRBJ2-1	CASSYWASGHNEQFF	TGTGCCAGCAGTTACTGGGCTAGCGGACACAATGAGCAGTTCTTC